A single sample gave rise to the 8 T cell receptor beta chains below, sequenced in a study of identical twins. TCRdb fed the 5' RACE reads into MiXCR, producing one record per CDR3 protein. The profile shows around 690,000 distinct CDR3 sequences, around 20% of them singletons. This sample also appeared in a second study, on T cells expressing NK-cell markers.

The sequenced sample was PBMCs. The receptors here all came from a woman under 30 in good health.

The genes are TRBV5-1 and TRBJ2-5; TRBD1 aligns across 7 bases. This CDR3 spans 14 amino acids. V lost 7 bases and J lost 2; bases outside the gene matches: 8. The germline V gene has CDR1 SGHRS and CDR2 YFSETQ. CDR3 DNA: TGCGCCAGCCGTTACGGGGACAGACAAGAGACCCAGTACTTC. Translated, it gives CASRYGDRQETQYF.

DNA of the CDR3: TGTGCCAGCATTGGGGACGCCCCGCGGGAAGAGACCCAGTACTTC. Protein sequence: CASIGDAPREETQYF. J is TRBJ2-5 and V is TRBV2; D tentatively reads TRBD1 or TRBD2 (5 bases each). CDR1 SNHLY and CDR2 FYNNEI come from the germline V gene. V gave up 7 bases and J gave up 3 bases, with 18 bases separating them. The CDR3 extends over 15 amino acids.

In its sample, this clonotype was seen many times. The chain has TRBV12-3 or TRBV12-4 and TRBJ1-1; no definite D call. The V end was cut by 8 bases, the J end by 0 bases, with 7 bases between. The CDR3 consists of 12 residues. The CDR3 spells CASGPLNTEAFF. The CDR3 DNA follows: TGTGCCAGCGGACCTCTGAACACTGAAGCTTTCTTT.

The rearrangement uses TRBV2 and TRBJ2-5; 9 nucleotides match TRBD2. Looked up from germline, CDR1 is SNHLY and CDR2 is FYNNEI. V dropped 7 bases and J dropped 7; count of bases not matched to a gene: 10. The CDR3 is 14 amino acids. Here the CDR3 DNA reads TGTGCCAGCAATAATCAGCGGGAGGTTGGGACCCAGTACTTC. It translates to CASNNQREVGTQYF.

At least ten counts were recorded for this clonotype. The chain employs TRBV20-1 and TRBJ1-2; TRBD1 matches at 7 bases. The germline V gene has CDR1 DFQATT and CDR2 SNEGSKA (reference sequence). With 5 bases clipped from V and 8 bases from J, the junction kept 14 bases outside the gene matches. CDR3 length: 14 amino acids. The CDR3 protein is CSASSSRQGGGYTF. The DNA of the CDR3 is TGCAGTGCTTCCAGCTCCCGACAGGGCGGGGGCTACACCTTC.

This clonotype was counted between two and nine times. J is TRBJ2-7 and V is TRBV5-5, with a possible D match to TRBD1 (5 bases). The CDR3 length is 15 residues. Germline V gene sequence: CDR1 SGHKS, CDR2 YYEKEE (reference sequence). V dropped 0 bases and J dropped 2 bases, with 12 bases sitting between them. The CDR3 protein is CASSLVVQAPYEQYF. CDR3 sequence (DNA): TGTGCCAGCAGCTTGGTTGTACAGGCACCCTACGAGCAGTACTTC.

This clonotype was found a few times. The chain links TRBV9 to TRBJ2-1; TRBD2 matches 9 bases. This CDR3 comprises 14 residues. V lost 7 bases, J lost 15 bases, and 17 bases stayed unmatched. Per the germline V gene, CDR1 is SGDLS and CDR2 is YYNGEE. CDR3 in amino acids: CASSPRPLAGQRFF. CDR3 DNA sequence: TGTGCCAGCTCCCCCAGACCCCTAGCGGGACAGCGGTTCTTC.

In this sample, this clonotype turned up many times. The V call is TRBV5-1, the J call TRBJ2-5; 7 nucleotides align to TRBD2. Looked up from germline, CDR1 is SGHRS and CDR2 is YFSETQ. The CDR3 totals 14 residues. The J segment lost 3 bases and the V segment lost 5 bases, leaving 7 bases of the junction unmatched. The CDR3 loop is CASSPWGREETQYF. The CDR3 bases are TGCGCCAGCAGTCCGTGGGGGAGGGAAGAGACCCAGTACTTC.